The 26 T cell receptor beta chains in this list originate from one sample, sequenced in a study of beta chain features in type 1 diabetes. Whole-study results and caveats: Type 1 diabetes patients had moderately but significantly shorter TCRB CDR3s in all four CD4+ subsets.

The entirety of the isolated RNA underwent reverse transcription, so expressed TCRB transcripts were sequenced. Clones were read by immunoSEQ multiplex PCR, and TCRdb kept only the in-frame ones, dropping some. The sample has tens of thousands of clones; around 63% are singletons. Antigen specificity for these receptors is unknown. The sequencing input was Tregs from blood. The receptors originated from a man aged 25 to 40 with type 1 diabetes. Some clones in this sample may be carry-over from other donors' samples.

The chain links TRBV5-1 to TRBJ2-5, with TRBD2 identical over 10 bases. The J call may be faulty, since TRBJ2-7 better matches the DNA end. The CDR3 extends over 15 amino acids. Germline-derived CDR1 and CDR2 are SGHRS and YFSETQ. CDR3 amino acids: CASSLGGAGGLEQYF. CDR3 bases: TGCGCCAGCAGCTTGGGAGGAGCGGGGGGGCTCGAGCAGTACTTC.

The rearrangement links TRBV20-1 to TRBJ2-5, with D uncertain. Trimming pared 2 bases from V and 7 bases from J, leaving 8 bases between. This CDR3 region has 11 residues. In germline, CDR1 is DFQATT, CDR2 SNEGSKA (reference sequence). This chain's CDR3 is CSARSLGTQYF. The CDR3 bases are TGCAGTGCTAGATCCCTCGGGACCCAGTACTTC.

V gene TRBV15 combines with J gene TRBJ2-1; D is unresolved. The V gene lost 1 base and the J gene lost 9 bases, with 7 bases spanning the gap. The germline gives CDR1 LNHNV, CDR2 YYDKDF (reference sequence). The CDR3 is 12 amino acids. In DNA, the CDR3 is TGTGCCACCAGCAGAGCTATCCGTGAGCAGTTCTTC. Translating gives CATSRAIREQFF.

This chain connects TRBV29-1 to TRBJ2-7; the match to TRBD1 covers 9 bases. CDR1 SQVTM and CDR2 ANQGSEA come from the germline V gene. The CDR3 sequence is 14 residues long. J lost 0 bases, V lost 6 bases, and 6 bases had no gene match. The CDR3 sequence is CSVVGTGSSYEQYF. As DNA, the CDR3 is TGCAGCGTCGTAGGGACAGGGAGCTCCTACGAGCAGTACTTC.

The rearrangement joins TRBV27 to TRBJ1-1, with a possible D match to TRBD1 (5 bases). Trimming cost V 6 bases and J 0 bases, with 14 bases left between them. CDR1 and CDR2 (germline): MNHEY, SMNVEV (reference sequence). The CDR3 has 15 residues. This CDR3 reads CASSKGLNMNTEAFF. The CDR3 DNA reads as TGTGCCAGCAGCAAGGGGCTTAACATGAACACTGAAGCTTTCTTT.

V usage is TRBV5-6 and J usage is TRBJ2-3; D ambiguous. Trimming stripped 0 bases from V and 0 bases from J, with 11 bases between. Germline lookup yields CDR1 SGHDT and CDR2 YYEEEE. This CDR3 region has 16 residues. CDR3 bases: TGTGCCAGCAGCTTGGCTGTCCCCCTCAGCACAGATACGCAGTATTTT. Translating gives CASSLAVPLSTDTQYF. Full variable domain (missing parts from reference TRBV5-6 and TRBJ2-3): DAGVTQSPTHLIKTRGQQVTLRCSPKSGHDTVSWYQQALGQGPQFIFQYYEEEERQRGNFPDRFSGHQFPNYSSELNVNALLLGDSALYLCASSLAVPLSTDTQYFGPGTRLTVL.

The CDR3 loop reads CASSLTGVNTEAFF. In nucleotides, the CDR3 is TGTGCCAGCAGCCTTACAGGGGTTAACACTGAAGCTTTCTTT. The V gene is TRBV4-2, the J gene TRBJ1-1, with TRBD1 matching 7 bases. In germline, CDR1 is LGHNA, CDR2 YNFKEQ. V trimming: 4 bases; J trimming: 2 bases; junction bases outside the gene matches: 4. The CDR3 totals 14 residues.

This clone was seen a few times. The chain employs TRBV5-1 and TRBJ2-5, with D possibly TRBD2 on 5 matching bases. The CDR3 consists of 11 residues. Trimming left V 7 bases short and J 7 bases short, with 11 bases between. The germline V gene encodes CDR1 SGHRS and CDR2 YFSETQ. CDR3 bases: TGCGCCAGCCAGGACTCGGGGACCCAGTACTTC. It encodes CASQDSGTQYF.

The chain recombines TRBV11-2 with TRBJ1-6; a weak D match, TRBD1 (6 bases). Germline V gives CDR1 SGHAT, CDR2 FQNNGV. This CDR3 has 16 amino acids. Deletions cut 6 bases from V and 0 bases from J, with 12 bases between. The CDR3 nucleotides read TGTGCCAGCAGTTACAGGGACCTCTCCTATAATTCACCCCTCCACTTT. As protein: CASSYRDLSYNSPLHF.

This clone was detected a few times. The chain employs TRBV11-2 and TRBJ2-1; 9 bases are a match to TRBD2. Germline V CDR1 and CDR2: SGHAT, FQNNGV. CDR3 length equals 18 residues. With V trimmed by 1 base and J by 4 bases, 11 bases remained unmatched. The CDR3: CASSLVSFSGGLYNEQFF. The DNA for the CDR3 is TGTGCCAGCAGCTTAGTCTCTTTTAGCGGGGGACTATACAATGAGCAGTTCTTC.

This clone was seen a few times. The chain combines TRBV6-6 with TRBJ2-7; TRBD1 might be the D (6 bases). The length of the CDR3 is 15 residues. The germline V and J ends were trimmed by 7 bases and 7 bases, with 23 bases remaining between them. Germline V lookup: CDR1 MNHNY, CDR2 SVGAGI (reference sequence). CDR3 amino acids: CASTSQATGLGEQYF. The CDR3 region has the DNA TGTGCCAGCACCTCACAGGCCACAGGGCTCGGGGAGCAGTACTTC.

The rearrangement uses TRBV7-8 and TRBJ2-1; TRBD2 might be the D (5 bases). This CDR3 spans 14 amino acids. V lost 5 bases, J lost 9 bases, and 17 bases lay in between. CDR1 and CDR2 from the germline V gene are SGHVS and FQNEAQ. The CDR3 is CASSLIRGSAEQFF. The DNA for the CDR3 is TGTGCCAGCAGCCTCATAAGAGGGTCGGCTGAGCAGTTCTTC. Looking up the rest from reference TRBV7-8 and TRBJ2-1 gives the full variable domain: GAGVSQSPRYKVAKRGQDVALRCDPISGHVSLFWYQQALGQGPEFLTYFQNEAQLDKSGLPSDRFFAERPEGSVSTLKIQRTQQEDSAVYLCASSLIRGSAEQFFGPGTRLTVL.

V is TRBV4-2 and J is TRBJ1-1; perhaps TRBD1 as D (6 bases). This CDR3 is built from 17 residues. Germline loops: CDR1 LGHNA, CDR2 YNFKEQ. The V and J ends lost 4 bases and 5 bases respectively, with 23 bases between them. CDR3 residues: CASSPDPGAAVGTEAFF. The DNA of the CDR3 is TGTGCCAGCAGCCCAGACCCAGGGGCCGCCGTGGGGACTGAAGCTTTCTTT.

This chain joins TRBV5-4 and TRBJ1-2; 7 nucleotides agree with TRBD1. The germline V gene encodes CDR1 SGHNT and CDR2 YYREEE (reference sequence). The CDR3 sequence is 15 residues long. J gave up 6 bases and V 6 bases, and 14 bases lay outside the gene matches. For the CDR3, the DNA is TGTGCCAGCACCACTACCCCTGGACAGGCGAATGGCTACACCTTC. Its translation: CASTTTPGQANGYTF.

This clone was picked up a small number of times. This chain links TRBV28 with TRBJ1-1; 8 positions match TRBD1. Germline loops: CDR1 MDHEN, CDR2 SYDVKM. CDR3 length equals 15 residues. The J segment lost 4 bases and the V segment lost 5 bases, leaving 9 bases of the junction unmatched. In DNA form, the CDR3 reads TGTGCCAGCAGTCTTAGGACAGGGTGGGTCACTGAAGCTTTCTTT. Translation: CASSLRTGWVTEAFF. Full variable domain (outside the CDR3, taken from reference TRBV28 and TRBJ1-1): DVKVTQSSRYLVKRTGEKVFLECVQDMDHENMFWYRQDPGLGLRLIYFSYDVKMKEKGDIPEGYSVSREKKERFSLILESASTNQTSMYLCASSLRTGWVTEAFFGQGTRLTVV.

J is TRBJ1-5 and V is TRBV28; D not resolved. Trimming removed 5 bases from V and 5 bases from J, with 7 bases in between. Germline values: CDR1 MDHEN, CDR2 SYDVKM. There are 12 residues in the CDR3. The CDR3 sequence: CASSPEDQPQHF. In DNA form, the CDR3 reads TGTGCCAGCAGTCCTGAGGATCAGCCCCAGCATTTT.

V gene TRBV18 combines with J gene TRBJ1-5, with 11 positions matching TRBD1. Trimming removed 3 bases from V and 7 bases from J; junction bases left unmatched: 8. The CDR3 is 16 residues long. Germline CDR1 is KGHSH and CDR2 is LQKENI. The CDR3 bases are TGTGCCAGCTCACCTCTGGGACAGGGGGTCGGACAGCCCCAGCATTTT. It is translated as CASSPLGQGVGQPQHF.

This clone was seen only once. CDR3 residues: CASSEDSGLAFF. The CDR3 DNA reads as TGTGCCAGCAGTGAAGATTCAGGATTAGCTTTCTTT. The gene calls are TRBV6-1 and TRBJ1-1, with D uncertain. V was clipped by 1 base and J by 10 bases, with 10 bases between them. Germline loops: CDR1 MNHNS, CDR2 SASEGT. The CDR3 is 12 amino acids.

The J gene is TRBJ2-7, the V gene TRBV10-3, with 10 nucleotides matching TRBD1. Trimming at V came to 6 bases and at J to 5 bases, leaving 4 bases not matched to a gene. The CDR3 extends over 13 amino acids. In germline, CDR1 is ENHRY, CDR2 SYGVKD. The DNA for the CDR3 is TGTGCCATCAGGGACAGGGGGGTGCACGAGCAGTACTTC. Translation gives CAIRDRGVHEQYF.

The chain recombines TRBV6-5 with TRBJ2-1; 12 bases are shared with TRBD2. The V gene end was trimmed by 2 bases and the J gene end by 7 bases; junction bases not matched to a gene: 3. The CDR3 loop spans 15 amino acids. Germline values: CDR1 MNHEY, CDR2 SVGAGI. The CDR3 nucleotides read TGTGCCAGCAGTTACGCTAGCGGGGGGGCTAATGAGCAGTTCTTC. Amino acid sequence: CASSYASGGANEQFF.

This clone was detected a few times. This chain links TRBV29-1 with TRBJ1-5; D ambiguous. Germline CDR1 SQVTM, CDR2 ANQGSEA. The CDR3 is 12 residues long. V dropped 4 bases and J dropped 5 bases, with 9 bases sitting between them. Here the CDR3 DNA reads TGCAGCGTTGGCGGGGTGGATCAGCCCCAGCATTTT. Its protein is CSVGGVDQPQHF.

A few counts support this clone. This chain joins TRBV18 and TRBJ2-1, with 13 bases identical to TRBD2. From germline, CDR1 is KGHSH and CDR2 LQKENI. The CDR3 is 18 residues long. After removal of 0 bases from V and 4 bases from J, the junction contained 6 bases not matched to a gene. The CDR3 is CASSPPGLAGAQYNEQFF. CDR3 nucleotides: TGTGCCAGCTCACCACCAGGACTAGCGGGGGCCCAGTACAATGAGCAGTTCTTC.

This clone was counted only a few times. V and J are TRBV7-9 and TRBJ2-1, with D uncertain. From germline, CDR1 is SEHNR and CDR2 FQNEAQ (reference sequence). Between the trimmed V and J ends, which lost 1 base and 0 bases, there was a span of 4 bases. The CDR3 runs 14 residues. The CDR3 is CASSLVSSYNEQFF. CDR3 bases: TGTGCCAGCAGCTTAGTGAGCTCCTACAATGAGCAGTTCTTC. The complete variable domain, with remaining parts taken from reference TRBV7-9 and TRBJ2-1, reads DTGVSQNPRHKITKRGQNVTFRCDPISEHNRLYWYRQTLGQGPEFLTYFQNEAQLEKSRLLSDRFSAERPKGSFSTLEIQRTEQGDSAMYLCASSLVSSYNEQFFGPGTRLTVL.

The rearrangement joins TRBV10-3 to TRBJ2-6, with D maybe TRBD1 (5 bases). This CDR3 spans 15 amino acids. Trimming shortened V by 2 bases and J by 4 bases, and 9 bases separated the two germline ends. Looked up from germline, CDR1 is ENHRY and CDR2 is SYGVKD. The CDR3 region is CAISETGAGANVLTF. CDR3 in DNA: TGTGCCATCAGTGAGACAGGTGCCGGGGCCAACGTCCTGACTTTC.

The rearrangement joins TRBV9 to TRBJ2-2, with 9 bases aligning to TRBD2. Germline-derived CDR1 and CDR2 are SGDLS and YYNGEE. The CDR3 sequence is 13 residues long. After removal of 4 bases from V and 10 bases from J, the junction contained 5 bases not matched to a gene. CDR3 in amino acids: CASSFGTSQELFF. The CDR3, as DNA: TGTGCCAGCAGCTTCGGGACTAGCCAGGAGCTGTTTTTT. Full variable domain (missing parts from reference TRBV9 and TRBJ2-2): DSGVTQTPKHLITATGQRVTLRCSPRSGDLSVYWYQQSLDQGLQFLIQYYNGEERAKGNILERFSAQQFPDLHSELNLSSLELGDSALYFCASSFGTSQELFFGEGSRLTVL.

This chain joins TRBV9 and TRBJ2-7; D unresolved. V lost 1 base to trimming and J lost 6 bases, with 11 bases between them. CDR3 length equals 13 residues. Germline lookup yields CDR1 SGDLS and CDR2 YYNGEE. The CDR3 nucleotides are TGTGCCAGCAGCGTAAGACCCTCGGGCGAGCAGTACTTC. It codes for CASSVRPSGEQYF.